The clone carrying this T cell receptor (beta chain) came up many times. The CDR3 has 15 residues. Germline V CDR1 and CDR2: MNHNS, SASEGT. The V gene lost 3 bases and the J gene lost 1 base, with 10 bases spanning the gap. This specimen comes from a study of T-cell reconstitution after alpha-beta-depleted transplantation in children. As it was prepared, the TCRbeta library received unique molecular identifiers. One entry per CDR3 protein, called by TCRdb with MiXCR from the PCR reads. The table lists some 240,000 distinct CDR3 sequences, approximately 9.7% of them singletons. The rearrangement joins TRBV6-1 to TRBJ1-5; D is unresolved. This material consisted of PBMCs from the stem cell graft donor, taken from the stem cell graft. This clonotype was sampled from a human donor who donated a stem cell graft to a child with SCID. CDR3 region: CASSEGVESNQPQHF. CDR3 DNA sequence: TGTGCCAGCAGTGAGGGAGTAGAGAGCAATCAGCCCCAGCATTTT.